This is a list of T cell receptor beta chains from one sample in a study of identical twins. TCRdb re-called the 5' RACE reads through MiXCR, storing one row per CDR3 protein. This sample has just under 650,000 distinct CDR3 sequences; 7.1% occur once, and the top ten carry roughly 1.5%. In addition, the sample was reused for a study of yellow fever vaccine responses in identical twins.

The sample was PBMCs. Receptors originate from a woman younger than 30 in good health. Each CDR3 is given with its conserved first and last residue. A D gene is named only where the DNA matches it firmly.

v_call	j_call	d_call	cdr3_aa
TRBV28	TRBJ1-5	.	CASLNPTREGNQPQHF
TRBV6-6	TRBJ2-3	.	CATGVGDTDTQYF
TRBV4-1	TRBJ1-1	.	CASSQELRLNTEAFF
TRBV7-8	TRBJ1-6	.	CASSSKQQMGVIGSPLHF
TRBV2	TRBJ2-1	TRBD1	CARTGGSYNEQFF
TRBV20-1	TRBJ2-5	TRBD2	CSAPWAGEETQYF
TRBV6-1	TRBJ1-6	.	CASNRAYNSPLHF
TRBV5-1	TRBJ2-1	TRBD2	CASSYGLAGVNEQFF
TRBV2	TRBJ2-3	TRBD2	CASRIGEGTDTQYF
TRBV5-1	TRBJ1-1	.	CASSSTMNTEAFF
TRBV14	TRBJ2-7	.	CASSLYRDSYEQYF
TRBV7-3	TRBJ2-3	.	CASSLTRLDTQYF
TRBV12-3/TRBV12-4	TRBJ1-5	.	CASRQYSNQPQHF
TRBV7-7	TRBJ2-2	TRBD1	CASSLMGQVFGGELFF
TRBV7-9	TRBJ1-2	TRBD1	CASRQGVEDYGYTF
TRBV20-1	TRBJ2-7	TRBD2	CSARGVLSSYEQYF
TRBV29-1	TRBJ2-7	.	CNAPGASYEQYF
TRBV10-3	TRBJ1-2	TRBD1	CAISEPGQGASGYTF
TRBV20-1	TRBJ2-6	TRBD1	CSAPKWDSWDSGANVLTF
TRBV25-1	TRBJ2-7	TRBD2	CASSGLAGTGSSYEQYF
TRBV7-8	TRBJ2-1	TRBD2	CASSRTGLAGGWDEQFF
TRBV12-3/TRBV12-4	TRBJ2-1	TRBD2	CASSLASGRGEQFF
TRBV20-1	TRBJ2-1	.	CSARDGSVADNEQFF
TRBV12-3/TRBV12-4	TRBJ1-6	.	CASSLQLGPLHF
TRBV5-6	TRBJ2-1	.	CASARRGSSYNEQFF
TRBV7-7	TRBJ2-5	.	CATGSGGETQYF
TRBV12-3/TRBV12-4	TRBJ2-5	TRBD2	CASSPTSTRGTQYF
TRBV29-1	TRBJ2-5	TRBD2	CSGGTSGRETQYF
TRBV12-3/TRBV12-4	TRBJ1-1	.	CASSFRQRNTEAFF
TRBV7-6	TRBJ2-1	TRBD2	CASSSLLAGRAPLGQFF
TRBV5-1	TRBJ2-2	.	CASSLIGRSDTGELFF
TRBV6-5	TRBJ1-5	.	CASSYAPWGNQPQHF
TRBV4-1	TRBJ1-1	.	CASSQDQWNTEAFF
TRBV5-1	TRBJ1-2	TRBD1	CASSLVQGATMGNTF
TRBV24-1	TRBJ2-1	TRBD1	CATSDFRGRGNEQFF
TRBV29-1	TRBJ2-2	.	CSVERGGTGKTGELFF
TRBV5-6	TRBJ1-1	.	CASSFGRRQVNTEAFF
TRBV6-2/TRBV6-3	TRBJ2-7	TRBD2	CASSNGTSGRNFREQYF
TRBV7-8	TRBJ1-6	.	CASSDSGSANSPLHF
TRBV5-1	TRBJ2-2	TRBD2	CASSPMTDARLAGVRTGELFF
TRBV28	TRBJ2-1	TRBD1	CASSFTGASYNEQFF
TRBV5-1	TRBJ2-7	.	CASSLDFYEQYF
TRBV25-1	TRBJ2-1	TRBD1	CASGFSGTGVNNEQFF
TRBV7-9	TRBJ2-2	.	CASSSLGSTGELFF
TRBV3-1	TRBJ2-7	.	CASSQDMLAMGDEQYF
TRBV20-1	TRBJ1-1	.	CSGLYGMNTEAFF
TRBV27	TRBJ2-3	TRBD2	CASSSYTSGRTDTQYF
TRBV7-9	TRBJ2-1	TRBD1	CASSIGPRDRDYNEQFF
TRBV3-1	TRBJ1-6	.	CASSQAGSSYNSPLHF
TRBV6-5	TRBJ1-1	.	CASSYGWTAFF
TRBV2	TRBJ2-7	.	CASSAGVGWYYF
TRBV20-1	TRBJ2-1	TRBD1	CSACDRGSHNEQFF
TRBV11-2	TRBJ1-4	.	CASSLNRAGLGNEKLFF
TRBV2	TRBJ1-6	.	CASSANGWNSPLHF
TRBV7-2	TRBJ2-5	TRBD2	CASSSAERGGPLRETQYF
TRBV5-1	TRBJ1-5	.	CASSPRGGSDQPQHF
TRBV12-3/TRBV12-4	TRBJ2-5	.	CASRPRGIQETQYF
TRBV6-5	TRBJ2-7	.	CASSLHRRAYELYF
TRBV4-2	TRBJ2-5	.	CASSQAPGRGETQYF